These 26 T cell receptor beta chains were sequenced from one sample in a study of shared clonotypes between healthy human individuals. The table came from immunoSEQ multiplex PCR; TCRdb's copy has only in-frame clones and leaves some out. The sample lists around 120,000 clones, 67% occurring once. The sequencing input was memory CD8+ T cells sorted from blood. Indicated subset: CD45RO+ cells pooled with CCR7-negative TemRA cells. The source of these receptors is a woman aged 25 to 45 in good health.

V usage is TRBV5-1 and J usage is TRBJ1-1, with D unclear. Germline-derived CDR1 and CDR2 are SGHRS and YFSETQ. CDR3 length equals 15 residues. The V end lost 0 bases, the J end lost 4 bases, and 13 bases lay between the germline ends. In DNA form, the CDR3 reads TGCGCCAGCAGCTTGGAGGCTGGGGTCGCCACTGAAGCTTTCTTT. Protein product: CASSLEAGVATEAFF.

This clone was picked up a small number of times. The chain recombines TRBV2 with TRBJ2-7, with unresolved D. In germline, CDR1 is SNHLY, CDR2 FYNNEI. The CDR3 is 14 residues long. V was shortened by 1 base and J by 4 bases, with 11 bases between the two germline ends. The chain's CDR3 is CASSEGRAGYEQYF. Here the CDR3 DNA reads TGTGCCAGCAGTGAAGGCCGGGCCGGGTACGAGCAGTACTTC.

V usage is TRBV6-6 and J usage is TRBJ2-7; perhaps TRBD1 as D (5 bases). Between the trimmed V and J ends, which lost 6 bases and 3 bases, there was a span of 6 bases. Germline CDR1 and CDR2: MNHNY and SVGAGI (reference sequence). This CDR3 region has 11 residues. The CDR3 nucleotides are TGTGCCAGCAGCGACAGCTACGAGCAGTACTTC. Translation: CASSDSYEQYF.

In this sample, this clone turned up a few times. The chain carries TRBV6-4 and TRBJ2-1; D may be TRBD1 or TRBD2 (5 bases each). V dropped 2 bases and J dropped 10 bases, with 12 bases sitting between them. The germline gives CDR1 MRHNA, CDR2 SNTAGT. The CDR3 runs 13 residues. CDR3 sequence: CASSDLRGEEQFF. CDR3 sequence (DNA): TGTGCCAGCAGTGACCTCCGGGGCGAGGAGCAGTTCTTC.

The chain links TRBV2 to TRBJ1-1, with D possibly being TRBD1 (5 bases). Germline V lookup: CDR1 SNHLY, CDR2 FYNNEI. The length of the CDR3 is 14 residues. Trimming removed 10 bases at V and 4 bases at J, with 19 bases between. CDR3 loop: CANGGSPGSTEAFF. CDR3 in DNA: TGTGCCAACGGGGGAAGCCCAGGGAGCACTGAAGCTTTCTTT. The whole variable domain, filled in from reference TRBV2 and TRBJ1-1, reads EPEVTQTPSHQVTQMGQEVILRCVPISNHLYFYWYRQILGQKVEFLVSFYNNEISEKSEIFDDQFSVERPDGSNFTLKIRSTKLEDSAMYFCANGGSPGSTEAFFGQGTRLTVV.

This chain connects TRBV6-1 to TRBJ2-3; TRBD2 matches at 12 bases. This CDR3 region has 15 residues. V was clipped by 5 bases and J by 2 bases; unmatched bases: 2. Germline V lookup: CDR1 MNHNS, CDR2 SASEGT. The CDR3: CASSRLAGATDTQYF. For the CDR3, the DNA is TGTGCCAGCAGTAGACTAGCGGGGGCCACAGATACGCAGTATTTT.

V and J are TRBV2 and TRBJ1-5, with D tentatively TRBD1 (5 bases). V gave up 4 bases and J gave up 2 bases, with 6 bases separating them. In germline, CDR1 is SNHLY, CDR2 FYNNEI. CDR3 length: 13 amino acids. Here the CDR3 reads CASSAGRNQPQHF. In DNA, the CDR3 is TGTGCCAGCAGTGCAGGGCGCAATCAGCCCCAGCATTTT.

There are many counts of this clone. The chain joins TRBV28 to TRBJ2-1; D is possibly TRBD2 (6 bases). Trimming left V 3 bases short and J 7 bases short, with 16 bases between. Germline lookup yields CDR1 MDHEN and CDR2 SYDVKM. This CDR3 is built from 15 residues. CDR3 in DNA: TGTGCCAGCAGTTTCGGGGGTGAGGGCGAAAATGAGCAGTTCTTC. It codes for CASSFGGEGENEQFF.

The chain joins TRBV7-8 to TRBJ2-7, with 9 nucleotides matching TRBD2. Germline CDR1 is SGHVS and CDR2 is FQNEAQ. V lost 7 bases and J lost 4; bases outside the gene matches: 8. This CDR3 comprises 14 residues. CDR3 sequence (DNA): TGTGCCAGCACCCTAGCGGGAAGTAAGTACGAGCAGTACTTC. Translated, it gives CASTLAGSKYEQYF.

V gene TRBV28 combines with J gene TRBJ1-1; no reliable D call. The germline CDR1 and CDR2 sequences are MDHEN and SYDVKM. The CDR3 extends over 13 amino acids. Trimming stripped 9 bases from V and 5 bases from J, with 16 bases between. CDR3 protein: CASSRWRGTEAFF. The CDR3 DNA reads TGTGCCAGTAGTCGTTGGCGTGGAACTGAAGCTTTCTTT.

The chain combines TRBV30 with TRBJ2-1; D not certain. The CDR3 contains 13 residues. V lost 5 bases, J lost 5 bases, and 13 bases lay in between. The V gene's germline CDR1 is GTSNPN and CDR2 SVGIG (reference sequence). CDR3 DNA sequence: TGTGCCTGGTCGCCGGACGTTAACAATGAGCAGTTCTTC. Residues: CAWSPDVNNEQFF.

This clone showed up just once. The J gene is TRBJ2-7, the V gene TRBV18, with 7 bases fitting TRBD2. With V trimmed by 5 bases and J by 2 bases, 9 bases remained unmatched. This CDR3 comprises 15 residues. CDR1 is KGHSH, CDR2 LQKENI, per germline. The CDR3 here is CASSKRDFPAYEQYF. For the CDR3, the DNA is TGTGCCAGCTCAAAGCGGGACTTCCCCGCCTACGAGCAGTACTTC.

This clone was seen just once. The chain carries TRBV27 and TRBJ2-5; D may be TRBD1 (6 bases). Germline V lookup: CDR1 MNHEY, CDR2 SMNVEV (reference sequence). Trimming took off 3 bases at V and 5 bases at J, with 10 bases between the two ends. The CDR3 loop spans 13 amino acids. CDR3 in amino acids: CASSFQGLETQYF. In nucleotides, the CDR3 is TGTGCCAGCAGTTTCCAGGGGTTGGAGACCCAGTACTTC.

V and J are TRBV5-1 and TRBJ2-5, with D possibly matching TRBD1 (8 bases). Germline V CDR1 and CDR2: SGHRS, YFSETQ. V lost 2 bases and J lost 9, with 14 bases in between. The CDR3 totals 13 residues. The CDR3 coding sequence is TGCGCCAGCAGCTTCAGACAGGGGAGGGCCCAGTACTTC. It yields the protein CASSFRQGRAQYF.

This clone appeared a few times. In DNA, the CDR3 is TGTGCCAGCAGCTTAGGCACAGGGGCCAATCAGCCCCAGCATTTT. Protein: CASSLGTGANQPQHF. The V call is TRBV7-9, the J call TRBJ1-5; 7 nucleotides match TRBD1. Germline lookup yields CDR1 SEHNR and CDR2 FQNEAQ (reference sequence). V gave up 1 base and J gave up 3 bases; unmatched junction bases: 3. CDR3 length: 15 amino acids. Complete variable domain (other parts from reference TRBV7-9 and TRBJ1-5): DTGVSQNPRHKITKRGQNVTFRCDPISEHNRLYWYRQTLGQGPEFLTYFQNEAQLEKSRLLSDRFSAERPKGSFSTLEIQRTEQGDSAMYLCASSLGTGANQPQHFGDGTRLSIL.

There are a few counts of this clone. This chain connects TRBV6-1 to TRBJ1-5, with TRBD1 matching over 9 bases. Germline CDR1 MNHNS, CDR2 SASEGT. The CDR3 sequence is 13 residues long. V trimming: 8 bases; J trimming: 3 bases; junction bases outside the gene matches: 2. The CDR3 bases are TGTGCCAGCGGACAGGGGTACAATCAGCCCCAGCATTTT. Translation: CASGQGYNQPQHF.

This chain links TRBV6-1 with TRBJ1-4; D gene unclear. The CDR3 consists of 14 residues. Germline values: CDR1 MNHNS, CDR2 SASEGT. With 2 bases removed from V and 8 bases from J, the gap between germline ends came to 12 bases. The chain's CDR3 is CASSESVGQEKLFF. Written as DNA, the CDR3 is TGTGCCAGCAGTGAAAGTGTAGGGCAGGAAAAACTGTTTTTT.

This chain uses TRBV7-6 with TRBJ1-4; a weak D match, TRBD1 (5 bases). Trimming pared 6 bases from V and 6 bases from J, leaving 17 bases between. This CDR3 region has 15 residues. CDR1 is SGHVS and CDR2 is FNYEAQ in the germline V gene. The CDR3 DNA reads TGTGCCAGCAGGGATACAGGACGGGGGGATGAAAAACTGTTTTTT. Translation: CASRDTGRGDEKLFF.

The chain has TRBV7-9 and TRBJ1-2, with D unresolved. Trimming left V 5 bases short and J 8 bases short, with 18 bases between. From germline, CDR1 is SEHNR and CDR2 FQNEAQ (reference sequence). The CDR3 loop spans 14 amino acids. CDR3 region: CASSLSGETSGYTF. CDR3 nucleotides: TGTGCCAGCAGCCTTAGCGGGGAAACGAGCGGCTACACCTTC.

In the case of this clone: Within the sample, other DNA sequences also encode this same CDR3. The chain carries TRBV5-1 and TRBJ2-1; 10 bases are shared with TRBD2. The CDR3 sequence is 17 residues long. In germline, CDR1 is SGHRS, CDR2 YFSETQ. Trimming at V came to 0 bases and at J to 1 base, leaving 4 bases not matched to a gene. The CDR3 region has the DNA TGCGCCAGCAGCTTGGAGGCTAGCGGGAGTTCCTACAATGAGCAGTTCTTC. Translated, it gives CASSLEASGSSYNEQFF.

This rearrangement joins TRBV25-1 to TRBJ2-1, with D hard to call. The CDR3 length is 13 residues. Trimming took 5 bases from V and 9 from J, leaving 14 bases between them. CDR1 and CDR2 (germline): MGHDK, SYGVNS. CDR3 amino acids: CASSSDHSGEQFF. CDR3 coding DNA: TGTGCCAGCAGTTCCGACCACTCGGGTGAGCAGTTCTTC.

The chain couples TRBV5-6 to TRBJ2-3; 8 nucleotides line up with TRBD2. CDR3 length equals 19 residues. Trimming at V came to 4 bases and at J to 2 bases, leaving 18 bases not matched to a gene. Germline V gene sequence: CDR1 SGHDT, CDR2 YYEEEE. CDR3 residues: CASSLEGSGGKLYTDTQYF. The CDR3 nucleotides read TGTGCCAGCAGCCTGGAGGGTTCGGGAGGGAAGTTGTACACAGATACGCAGTATTTT.

This clone was recorded a few times. The rearrangement links TRBV28 to TRBJ2-1, with 7 bases aligning to TRBD2. The ends lost 2 bases at V and 2 bases at J; junction bases unmatched: 3. The length of the CDR3 is 15 residues. CDR1 is MDHEN, CDR2 SYDVKM, per germline. CDR3 in amino acids: CASSLAGEPYNEQFF. In DNA form, the CDR3 reads TGTGCCAGCAGTTTAGCGGGAGAACCCTACAATGAGCAGTTCTTC.

This clone was detected ten times or more. This chain links TRBV6-6 with TRBJ2-1; D uncertain. The CDR3 is 11 residues long. Per germline, CDR1 MNHNY and CDR2 SVGAGI (reference sequence). Trimming removed 2 bases from V and 13 bases from J, with 9 bases in between. CDR3 nucleotides: TGTGCCAGCAGTTACGCGACCCTTCAGTTCTTC. This translates into CASSYATLQFF.

V and J are TRBV27 and TRBJ1-5; 7 bases line up with TRBD1. V shed 6 bases and J 0 bases; nucleotides not matched to a gene: 8. The germline CDR1 and CDR2 sequences are MNHEY and SMNVEV (reference sequence). The CDR3 loop spans 16 amino acids. This CDR3 reads CASRGGQSYSNQPQHF. CDR3 nucleotide sequence: TGTGCCAGCAGGGGGGGACAGAGTTATAGCAATCAGCCCCAGCATTTT.

This chain links TRBV25-1 with TRBJ2-2; perhaps TRBD2 as D (6 bases). This CDR3 spans 16 amino acids. The V end lost 2 bases, the J end lost 4 bases, and 14 bases lay between the germline ends. CDR1 MGHDK and CDR2 SYGVNS come from the germline V gene. The CDR3 DNA is TGTGCCAGCAGTGAACTGGGATCGGGGGTCACCGGGGAGCTGTTTTTT. Amino acid sequence: CASSELGSGVTGELFF.